A selection of T cell receptor beta chains follows, all from one sample in a study of blood T cell repertoires in COVID-19. Measured with immunoSEQ multiplex PCR; TCRdb has only the in-frame clones, and not every one. The repertoire consists of around 200,000 clones, with roughly 89% occurring once and the leading ten covering about 6%. Input material: peripheral blood. The origin of the receptors is a man between 60 and 75 years old who had recovered from COVID-19. Both conserved end residues are part of each CDR3. The D gene is left open where the match is weak. Not all rows give a size; the values are once, few, many and, for expanded clones, a class.

D gene	J gene	clone size	V gene	CDR3 protein	CDR3 DNA
TRBD1	TRBJ2-3	NA	TRBV5-1	CASSRPSTGSSTDTQYF	TGCGCCAGCAGCAGGCCCTCGACAGGGTCCAGCACAGATACGCAGTATTTT
NA	TRBJ2-7	NA	TRBV13	CASSLAGVSEQYF	TGTGCCAGCAGCTTAGCAGGGGTAAGCGAGCAGTACTTC
TRBD2	TRBJ2-1	NA	TRBV3-1/TRBV3-2	CASSLGLASLIHDEQFF	TGTGCCAGCAGCCTGGGACTAGCTTCCCTCATACATGATGAGCAGTTCTTC
NA	TRBJ1-5	NA	TRBV6-2/TRBV6-3	CASSLDRNNQPQHF	TGTGCCAGCAGTCTAGACAGAAACAATCAGCCCCAGCATTTT
NA	TRBJ2-5	NA	TRBV6-5	CASSYSRGLLGETQYF	TGTGCCAGCAGTTACTCTCGGGGGTTATTGGGAGAGACCCAGTACTTC
NA	TRBJ1-4	NA	TRBV30	CAWSGDRTGNEKLFF	TGTGCCTGGAGTGGAGACAGGACGGGTAATGAAAAACTGTTTTTT
NA	TRBJ1-4	NA	TRBV28	CATRLIDSEKLFF	TGTGCCACCCGACTTATTGACTCGGAAAAACTGTTTTTT
NA	TRBJ1-2	NA	TRBV10-2	CASSDWGLGHTF	TGCGCCAGCAGTGATTGGGGGCTGGGCCACACCTTC
NA	TRBJ2-5	once	TRBV19	CASSAARETQYF	TGTGCCAGTAGTGCCGCCCGGGAGACCCAGTACTTC
TRBD1	TRBJ2-1	NA	TRBV5-1	CASSPGTGGIDEQFF	TGCGCCAGCAGCCCCGGGACAGGGGGAATTGATGAGCAGTTCTTC
TRBD1	TRBJ1-5	NA	TRBV19	CASSIDGTGGQPQHF	TGTGCCAGTAGTATCGACGGGACAGGGGGTCAGCCCCAGCATTTT